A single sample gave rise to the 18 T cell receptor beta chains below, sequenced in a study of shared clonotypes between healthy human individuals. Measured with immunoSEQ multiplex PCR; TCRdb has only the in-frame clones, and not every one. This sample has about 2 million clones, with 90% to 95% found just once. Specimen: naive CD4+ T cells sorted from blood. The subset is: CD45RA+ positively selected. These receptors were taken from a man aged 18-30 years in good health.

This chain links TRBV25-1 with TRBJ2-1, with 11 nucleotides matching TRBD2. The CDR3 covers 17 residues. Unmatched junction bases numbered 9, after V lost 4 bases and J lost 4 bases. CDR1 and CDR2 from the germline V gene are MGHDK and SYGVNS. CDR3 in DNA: TGTGCCAGCAGTGGAGGTGGGAGACTAGCGGGGTACAATGAGCAGTTCTTC. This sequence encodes CASSGGGRLAGYNEQFF.

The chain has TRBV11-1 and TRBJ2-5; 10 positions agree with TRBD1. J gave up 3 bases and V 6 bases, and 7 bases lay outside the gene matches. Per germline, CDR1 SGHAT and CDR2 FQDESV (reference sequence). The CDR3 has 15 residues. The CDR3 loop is CASRTTGTGEETQYF. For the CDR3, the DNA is TGTGCCAGCAGGACGACCGGGACAGGGGAAGAGACCCAGTACTTC.

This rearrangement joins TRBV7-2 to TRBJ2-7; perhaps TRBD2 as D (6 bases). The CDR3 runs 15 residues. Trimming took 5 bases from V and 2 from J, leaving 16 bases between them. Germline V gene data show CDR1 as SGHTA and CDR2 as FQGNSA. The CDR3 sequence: CASSLLGAGTYEQYF. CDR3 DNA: TGTGCCAGCAGCCTCCTGGGAGCGGGCACCTACGAGCAGTACTTC.

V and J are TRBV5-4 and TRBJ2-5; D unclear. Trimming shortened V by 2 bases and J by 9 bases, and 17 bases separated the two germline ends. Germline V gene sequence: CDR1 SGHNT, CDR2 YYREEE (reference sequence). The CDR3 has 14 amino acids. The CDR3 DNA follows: TGTGCCAGCAGCTTATATGACCTAAAGTGGGCCCAGTACTTC. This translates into CASSLYDLKWAQYF.

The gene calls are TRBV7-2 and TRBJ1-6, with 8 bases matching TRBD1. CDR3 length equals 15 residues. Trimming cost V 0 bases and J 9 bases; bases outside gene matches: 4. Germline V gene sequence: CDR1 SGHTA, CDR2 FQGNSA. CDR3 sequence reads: CASSLARGQGSPLHF. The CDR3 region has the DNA TGTGCCAGCAGCTTAGCCAGGGGGCAGGGTTCACCCCTCCACTTT.

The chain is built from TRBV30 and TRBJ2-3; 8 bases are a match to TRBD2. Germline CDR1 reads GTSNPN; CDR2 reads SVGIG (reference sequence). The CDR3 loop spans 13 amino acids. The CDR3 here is CVKTSARTDTQYF. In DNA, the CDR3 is TGTGTCAAGACTAGCGCCCGCACAGATACGCAGTATTTT.

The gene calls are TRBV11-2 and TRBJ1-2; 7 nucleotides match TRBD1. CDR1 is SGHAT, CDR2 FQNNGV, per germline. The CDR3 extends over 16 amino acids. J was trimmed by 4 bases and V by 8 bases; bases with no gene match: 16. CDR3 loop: CASQSEGRGLGYGYTF. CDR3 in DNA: TGTGCCAGCCAAAGTGAAGGGAGGGGGCTCGGCTATGGCTACACCTTC.

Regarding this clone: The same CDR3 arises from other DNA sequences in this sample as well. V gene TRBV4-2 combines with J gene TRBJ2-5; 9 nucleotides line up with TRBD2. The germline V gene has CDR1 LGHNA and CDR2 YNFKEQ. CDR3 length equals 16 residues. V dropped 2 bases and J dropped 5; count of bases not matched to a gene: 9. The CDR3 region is CASSQISAGGSETQYF. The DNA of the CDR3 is TGTGCCAGCAGCCAAATCTCAGCGGGGGGAAGTGAGACCCAGTACTTC.

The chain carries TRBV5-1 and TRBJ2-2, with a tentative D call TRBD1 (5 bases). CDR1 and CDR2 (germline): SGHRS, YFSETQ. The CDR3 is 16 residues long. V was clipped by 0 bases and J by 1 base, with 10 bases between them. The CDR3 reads CASSLARGQNTGELFF. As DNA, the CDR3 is TGCGCCAGCAGCTTGGCTAGGGGCCAGAACACCGGGGAGCTGTTTTTT.

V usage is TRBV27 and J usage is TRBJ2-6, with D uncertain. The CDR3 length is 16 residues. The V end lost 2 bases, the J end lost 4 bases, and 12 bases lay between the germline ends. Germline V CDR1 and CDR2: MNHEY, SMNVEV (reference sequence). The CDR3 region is CASSLRASWGANVLTF. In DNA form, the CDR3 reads TGTGCCAGCAGTTTACGGGCCTCTTGGGGGGCCAACGTCCTGACTTTC.

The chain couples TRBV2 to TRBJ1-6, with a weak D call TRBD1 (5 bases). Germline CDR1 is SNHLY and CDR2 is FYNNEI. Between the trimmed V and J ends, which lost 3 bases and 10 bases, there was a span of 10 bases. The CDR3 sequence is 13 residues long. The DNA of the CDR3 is TGTGCCAGCAGTGACGAGGGGACCTCACCCCTCCACTTT. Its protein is CASSDEGTSPLHF.

The CDR3 DNA reads TGTGCCAGCTCAACAGGGGAGAACATTCAGTACTTC. Translating gives CASSTGENIQYF. J is TRBJ2-4 and V is TRBV18; 7 bases are a match to TRBD1. Trimming at V came to 5 bases and at J to 7 bases, leaving 2 bases not matched to a gene. Germline values: CDR1 KGHSH, CDR2 LQKENI. This CDR3 is 12 amino acids long.

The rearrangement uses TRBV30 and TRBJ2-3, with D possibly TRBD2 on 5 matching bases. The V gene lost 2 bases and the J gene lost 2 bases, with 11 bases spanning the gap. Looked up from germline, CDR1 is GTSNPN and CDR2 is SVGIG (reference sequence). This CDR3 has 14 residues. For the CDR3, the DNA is TGTGCCTGGAGTCGGACTTGGACCACAGATACGCAGTATTTT. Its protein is CAWSRTWTTDTQYF.

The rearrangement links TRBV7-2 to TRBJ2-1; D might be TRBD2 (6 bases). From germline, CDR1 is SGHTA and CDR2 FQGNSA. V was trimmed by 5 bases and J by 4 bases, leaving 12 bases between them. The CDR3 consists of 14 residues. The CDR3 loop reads CASSPPSDYNEQFF. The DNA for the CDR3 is TGTGCCAGCAGCCCGCCTAGCGATTACAATGAGCAGTTCTTC.

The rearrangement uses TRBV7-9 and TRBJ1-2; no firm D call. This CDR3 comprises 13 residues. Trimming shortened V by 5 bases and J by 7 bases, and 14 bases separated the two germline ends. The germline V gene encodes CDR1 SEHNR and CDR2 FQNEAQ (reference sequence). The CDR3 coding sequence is TGTGCCAGCAGCCCGGCGGGGTTCCCTGGCTACACCTTC. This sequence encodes CASSPAGFPGYTF.

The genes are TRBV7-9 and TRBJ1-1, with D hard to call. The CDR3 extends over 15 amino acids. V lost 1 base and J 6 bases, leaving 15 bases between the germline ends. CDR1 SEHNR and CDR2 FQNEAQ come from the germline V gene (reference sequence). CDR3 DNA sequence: TGTGCCAGCAGCTTAGATACCCCCGGGGTGGCTGAAGCTTTCTTT. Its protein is CASSLDTPGVAEAFF. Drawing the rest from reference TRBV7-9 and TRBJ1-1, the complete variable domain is DTGVSQNPRHKITKRGQNVTFRCDPISEHNRLYWYRQTLGQGPEFLTYFQNEAQLEKSRLLSDRFSAERPKGSFSTLEIQRTEQGDSAMYLCASSLDTPGVAEAFFGQGTRLTVV.

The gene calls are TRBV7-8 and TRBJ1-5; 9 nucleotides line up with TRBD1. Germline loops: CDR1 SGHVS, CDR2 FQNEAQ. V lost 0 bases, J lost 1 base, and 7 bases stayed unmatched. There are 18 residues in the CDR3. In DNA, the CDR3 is TGTGCCAGCAGCTTAGCGCGGACAGGGGCTTCGAGCAATCAGCCCCAGCATTTT. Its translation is CASSLARTGASSNQPQHF.

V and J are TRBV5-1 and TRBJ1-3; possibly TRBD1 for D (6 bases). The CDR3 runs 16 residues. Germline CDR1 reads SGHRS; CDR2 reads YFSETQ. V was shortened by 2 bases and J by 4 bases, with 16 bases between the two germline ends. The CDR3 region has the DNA TGCGCCAGCAGCTTAGACCGCACAGGGAAAGGAAACACCATATATTTT. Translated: CASSLDRTGKGNTIYF.